This TCR beta chain derives from a study of metastatic and nonmetastatic thyroid tumors. Turning to this clone: The target antigen is unknown.

Study findings and constraints: A significant increase in TCR beta diversity was reportedly seen in malignant thyroid tumors relative to benign nodules, in blood and tumor.

Per the original methods: The study's classifier, a distant-metastasis tool for papillary thyroid cancer, was built using CDR3 differences across clinicopathological groups. Via MiXCR, TCRdb re-called the PCR reads. These V and J calls derive from TCRdb rather than the authors' analysis. The sample gives some 11,000 clones, about 26% of which show up once; about 11% is in the top ten. The CDR3 sequence is 14 residues long. Germline V gene sequence: CDR1 SGHAT, CDR2 FQNNGV. J gave up 5 bases and V 7 bases, and 11 bases lay outside the gene matches. Each patient went into thyroid surgery without having received any treatment.

Input material: tumor tissue. V is TRBV11-2 and J is TRBJ2-7, with 7 bases identical to TRBD1. This TCR was recovered from a male donor with papillary thyroid cancer or a benign thyroid nodule (not recorded which). Some clones in this sample may be carry-over from other donors' samples. CDR3 DNA sequence: TGTGCCAGCAACCTGGGACAGACCTGGGACGAGCAGTACTTC. It translates to CASNLGQTWDEQYF.